Listed here are 32 T cell receptor beta chains from one sample, sequenced in a study of T cells in Graves' hyperthyroidism and ophthalmopathy. Using RNA transcripts as the source, TCR beta CDR3 regions were amplified. The study used the HTBI primer set for a first-round RT-PCR of the TCR CDR3. TCRdb passed the multiplex PCR reads through MiXCR, listing each CDR3 protein once. The data contain about 600,000 distinct CDR3 sequences, over 12% of them singletons. The sample taken for sequencing was blood. These receptors were obtained from a woman between 18 and 30 years old with Graves' ophthalmopathy.

The chain is built from TRBV7-6 and TRBJ2-7; 11 bases align to TRBD2. The CDR3 is 14 amino acids. After removal of 5 bases from V and 7 bases from J, the junction contained 7 bases not matched to a gene. The germline V gene has CDR1 SGHVS and CDR2 FNYEAQ. The CDR3 sequence is CASSQTSGTEEQYF. The CDR3 bases are TGTGCCAGCAGCCAGACTAGCGGGACTGAGGAGCAGTACTTC. Filled out from reference TRBV7-6 and TRBJ2-7, the complete variable domain reads GAGVSQSPRYKVTKRGQDVALRCDPISGHVSLYWYRQALGQGPEFLTYFNYEAQQDKSGLPNDRFSAERPEGSISTLTIQRTEQRDSAMYRCASSQTSGTEEQYFGPGTRLTVT.

The J gene is TRBJ1-1, the V gene TRBV6-4; D remains ambiguous. Germline loops: CDR1 MRHNA, CDR2 SNTAGT. The CDR3 sequence is 16 residues long. Between the trimmed V and J ends, which lost 7 bases and 0 bases, there was a span of 18 bases. CDR3 sequence: CASTGGSRGVNTEAFF. In nucleotides, the CDR3 is TGTGCCAGCACCGGCGGGTCCCGGGGAGTGAACACTGAAGCTTTCTTT.

V gene TRBV2 combines with J gene TRBJ2-3; 14 bases map to TRBD2. CDR1 is SNHLY and CDR2 is FYNNEI in the germline V gene. After removal of 5 bases from V and 5 bases from J, the junction contained 9 bases not matched to a gene. The CDR3 is 17 residues long. In DNA form, the CDR3 reads TGTGCCAGCAGTCCGGGACTAGCGGGGGTCCCGGGAGATACGCAGTATTTT. Residues: CASSPGLAGVPGDTQYF.

This clonotype was observed at least ten times. V and J are TRBV27 and TRBJ2-1; 11 bases match TRBD2. Germline V CDR1 and CDR2: MNHEY, SMNVEV (reference sequence). CDR3 size: 16 residues. Trimming at V came to 5 bases and at J to 9 bases, leaving 12 bases not matched to a gene. CDR3 protein: CASSPWTSGPLGEQFF. The DNA for the CDR3 is TGTGCCAGCAGTCCATGGACTAGCGGGCCCCTCGGTGAGCAGTTCTTC.

This clonotype was found a few times. V and J are TRBV19 and TRBJ2-3; TRBD1 aligns across 7 bases. The trim removed 3 bases at V and 3 bases at J, leaving 9 bases unmatched. There are 16 residues in the CDR3. Germline CDR1 reads LNHDA; CDR2 reads SQIVND (reference sequence). CDR3 protein: CASSIPYGTVTDTQYF. The CDR3 DNA reads as TGTGCCAGTAGTATCCCCTACGGGACAGTGACAGATACGCAGTATTTT.

At least ten counts were recorded for this clonotype. The J gene is TRBJ2-7, the V gene TRBV10-3, with 7 bases fitting TRBD1. V shed 4 bases, J shed 1 base, and the junction held 4 bases outside the gene matches. Germline V gene lookup returns CDR1 ENHRY and CDR2 SYGVKD. The CDR3 loop spans 14 amino acids. The CDR3 loop reads CAISGGQISYEQYF. CDR3 nucleotides: TGTGCCATCAGTGGGGGACAGATATCCTACGAGCAGTACTTC.

This clonotype was seen a single time. The rearrangement joins TRBV5-6 to TRBJ2-1, with D possibly being TRBD2 (5 bases). V dropped 4 bases and J dropped 1 base, with 18 bases sitting between them. The germline V gene has CDR1 SGHDT and CDR2 YYEEEE. The CDR3 spans 17 residues. The CDR3 loop reads CASSAPHPRGSYNEQFF. The CDR3 nucleotides are TGTGCCAGCAGCGCTCCTCATCCGAGAGGGTCCTACAATGAGCAGTTCTTC.

This clonotype has ten or more counts. The V and J genes are TRBV10-3 and TRBJ2-7, with D perhaps matching TRBD2 (6 bases). V lost 4 bases, J lost 3 bases, and 19 bases lay in between. The CDR3 consists of 16 residues. Germline V gene data show CDR1 as ENHRY and CDR2 as SYGVKD. The CDR3 coding sequence is TGTGCCATCAGTGGATCGGATGGGACTCCGATCTACGAGCAGTACTTC. Translating gives CAISGSDGTPIYEQYF.

This clonotype was counted ten times or more. The chain links TRBV27 to TRBJ2-1; D is uncertain. The germline gives CDR1 MNHEY, CDR2 SMNVEV (reference sequence). CDR3 length: 15 residues. Trimming shortened V by 2 bases and J by 0 bases, and 8 bases separated the two germline ends. CDR3 DNA sequence: TGTGCCAGCAGTTTACAGCCGACCTCCTACAATGAGCAGTTCTTC. The encoded protein is CASSLQPTSYNEQFF.

This clonotype was seen ten or more times. The V gene is TRBV27, the J gene TRBJ2-2; a weak D match, TRBD2 (6 bases). The CDR3 is 14 amino acids. Trimming shortened V by 5 bases and J by 4 bases, and 11 bases separated the two germline ends. In germline, CDR1 is MNHEY, CDR2 SMNVEV (reference sequence). The CDR3 sequence: CASSASVRTGELFF. Here the CDR3 DNA reads TGTGCCAGCAGTGCTAGCGTTCGCACCGGGGAGCTGTTTTTT.

The table lists this clonotype with many counts. The genes are TRBV5-5 and TRBJ1-1; D not certain. Trimming removed 0 bases at V and 5 bases at J, with 8 bases between. The CDR3 runs to 13 residues. Germline values: CDR1 SGHKS, CDR2 YYEKEE (reference sequence). The CDR3 DNA sequence: TGTGCCAGCAGCTTGGCCGCCGGGACTGAAGCTTTCTTT. Its protein product is CASSLAAGTEAFF. The full variable domain, its missing parts supplied by reference TRBV5-5 and TRBJ1-1, is DAGVTQSPTHLIKTRGQQVTLRCSPISGHKSVSWYQQVLGQGPQFIFQYYEKEERGRGNFPDRFSARQFPNYSSELNVNALLLGDSALYLCASSLAAGTEAFFGQGTRLTVV.

The sample holds many counts of this clonotype. The chain combines TRBV9 with TRBJ2-1; the match to TRBD2 covers 9 bases. The CDR3 contains 15 residues. Germline CDR1 is SGDLS and CDR2 is YYNGEE. V shed 4 bases, J shed 1 base, and the junction held 3 bases outside the gene matches. As DNA, the CDR3 is TGTGCCAGCAGCCCTAGCGGGACGTCCTACAATGAGCAGTTCTTC. Translation gives CASSPSGTSYNEQFF.

In this sample, this clonotype turned up a few times. The chain uses TRBV4-1 and TRBJ1-5; D might be TRBD1 (5 bases). The ends were cut back, 3 bases at V and 6 bases at J, with 12 bases in the middle. The CDR3 loop spans 14 amino acids. From germline, CDR1 is MGHRA and CDR2 YSYEKL. CDR3 protein: CASSHTGSAQPQHF. The DNA of the CDR3 is TGCGCCAGCAGCCACACAGGTAGTGCTCAGCCCCAGCATTTT.

The chain has TRBV15 and TRBJ1-3; 11 bases line up with TRBD1. The V gene's germline CDR1 is LNHNV and CDR2 YYDKDF (reference sequence). V trimming: 4 bases; J trimming: 2 bases; junction bases outside the gene matches: 4. This CDR3 is built from 16 residues. CDR3 sequence (DNA): TGTGCCACCAGCAAAGGACAGGGGGCTACTGGAAACACCATATATTTT. This gives the protein CATSKGQGATGNTIYF.

J is TRBJ2-2 and V is TRBV7-3; 12 bases are a match to TRBD1. Trimming cost V 1 base and J 5 bases; bases outside gene matches: 11. CDR1 and CDR2 from the germline V gene are SGHTA and FQGTGA. The CDR3 spans 19 residues. CDR3 coding DNA: TGTGCCAGCAGCTTAAGGGGCGTTGGGACAGGGGGCGCGACCGGGGAGCTGTTTTTT. Amino acid sequence: CASSLRGVGTGGATGELFF.

This clonotype was observed a few times. The CDR3 DNA reads as TGCGCCAGCAGCCAAGATCCCTTAGGAGGGAGGGGTGAAACTGAAGCTTTCTTT. Its translation: CASSQDPLGGRGETEAFF. This chain links TRBV4-1 with TRBJ1-1; a possible D gene is TRBD1 (5 bases). V lost 0 bases and J lost 5, with 22 bases in between. Germline CDR1 MGHRA, CDR2 YSYEKL. The CDR3 totals 18 residues.

This chain joins TRBV10-1 and TRBJ2-1, with 12 nucleotides matching TRBD2. CDR1 WNHNN and CDR2 SYGVQD come from the germline V gene (reference sequence). V was clipped by 10 bases and J by 5 bases; unmatched bases: 15. The CDR3 is 17 amino acids. This chain's CDR3 is CAIPLAGGMNADNEQFF. CDR3 DNA sequence: TGCGCCATACCACTAGCGGGAGGAATGAATGCGGACAATGAGCAGTTCTTC.

The chain joins TRBV13 to TRBJ2-5; 14 bases match TRBD2. Germline V lookup: CDR1 PRHDT, CDR2 FYEKMQ (reference sequence). The V gene end was trimmed by 8 bases and the J gene end by 6 bases; junction bases not matched to a gene: 11. The CDR3 loop spans 16 amino acids. The CDR3 sequence: CASGGTGTSGRKTQYF. The CDR3 DNA is TGTGCCAGCGGCGGCACCGGGACTAGCGGGAGAAAGACCCAGTACTTC.

J is TRBJ2-3 and V is TRBV5-5, with 10 bases identical to TRBD2. CDR1 and CDR2 (germline): SGHKS, YYEKEE (reference sequence). The CDR3 has 16 amino acids. The trim removed 0 bases at V and 4 bases at J, leaving 5 bases unmatched. Written as DNA, the CDR3 is TGTGCCAGCAGCTTGGAGCCTAGCGGGAGAGCAGATACGCAGTATTTT. Its translation: CASSLEPSGRADTQYF.

This clonotype has a count of ten or more. V is TRBV20-1 and J is TRBJ1-5; no reliable D call. Trimming took 5 bases from V and 5 from J, leaving 16 bases between them. Germline V gives CDR1 DFQATT, CDR2 SNEGSKA (reference sequence). The CDR3 sequence is 14 residues long. Here the CDR3 DNA reads TGCAGTGCTCCCCAGGCAGGACTCGATCAGCCCCAGCATTTT. It specifies CSAPQAGLDQPQHF.

This clonotype was seen repeatedly, ten times or more. The V gene is TRBV5-1, the J gene TRBJ2-3; 11 bases are a match to TRBD2. V lost 3 bases and J lost 3; bases outside the gene matches: 6. This CDR3 is built from 16 residues. Germline CDR1 and CDR2: SGHRS and YFSETQ. The DNA of the CDR3 is TGCGCCAGCAGCTCCCGACTAGCGGGAATGACAGATACGCAGTATTTT. Its translation is CASSSRLAGMTDTQYF.

This clonotype was seen a handful of times. This chain connects TRBV19 to TRBJ2-5, with D possibly TRBD2 on 6 matching bases. Trimming stripped 5 bases from V and 4 bases from J, with 23 bases between. The CDR3 sequence is 17 residues long. Germline V gene sequence: CDR1 LNHDA, CDR2 SQIVND (reference sequence). CDR3 sequence: CASSGGLGSTPGETQYF. In nucleotides, the CDR3 is TGTGCCAGTAGTGGGGGGTTGGGCTCGACCCCAGGAGAGACCCAGTACTTC.

Many counts were recorded for this clonotype. The rearrangement links TRBV14 to TRBJ2-1; 8 positions agree with TRBD2. CDR1 SGHDN and CDR2 FVKESK come from the germline V gene. The junction had 8 bases not matched to a gene; V was cut back by 1 base and J by 6 bases. The CDR3 is 16 residues long. In nucleotides, the CDR3 is TGTGCCAGCAGCCAAGCGGGAGGACTAGCCCTCAATGAGCAGTTCTTC. It codes for CASSQAGGLALNEQFF.

This clonotype was seen many times. This sequence joins TRBV7-9 and TRBJ1-5; no definite D call. The CDR3 loop spans 14 amino acids. Trimming pared 10 bases from V and 7 bases from J, leaving 20 bases between. Germline V gives CDR1 SEHNR, CDR2 FQNEAQ (reference sequence). The CDR3, as DNA: TGTGCCAACGGGAGGGCCCGCCGAGGGCAGCCCCAGCATTTT. Its translation: CANGRARRGQPQHF.

This clonotype was counted between two and nine times. The chain has TRBV6-1 and TRBJ1-1; D is unclear. This CDR3 region has 12 residues. CDR1 is MNHNS, CDR2 SASEGT, per germline. The V end was cut by 8 bases, the J end by 1 base, with 8 bases between. The CDR3 DNA follows: TGTGCCAGCTATGAGAGGAACACTGAAGCTTTCTTT. Residues: CASYERNTEAFF.

This clonotype occurred many times. The chain recombines TRBV11-1 with TRBJ1-1; possibly TRBD1 for D (6 bases). This CDR3 contains 15 residues. CDR1 is SGHAT, CDR2 FQDESV, per germline (reference sequence). Trimming left V 3 bases short and J 0 bases short, with 11 bases between. The CDR3 DNA sequence: TGTGCCAGCAGCTTCGTGACAGGAATGAACACTGAAGCTTTCTTT. This translates into CASSFVTGMNTEAFF.

This clonotype was observed at least ten times. The rearrangement uses TRBV7-2 and TRBJ2-1; the match to TRBD2 covers 12 bases. J was trimmed by 10 bases and V by 5 bases; bases with no gene match: 9. Germline assignment: CDR1 SGHTA and CDR2 FQGNSA. This CDR3 has 15 amino acids. The CDR3 here is CASSLSSGRAAEQFF. CDR3 DNA: TGTGCCAGCAGCCTATCTAGCGGGAGGGCAGCCGAGCAGTTCTTC.

This clonotype was recorded many times. V usage is TRBV6-1 and J usage is TRBJ2-7; 10 nucleotides align to TRBD1. The germline V gene has CDR1 MNHNS and CDR2 SASEGT. The trim removed 5 bases at V and 0 bases at J, leaving 1 base unmatched. The CDR3 has 14 amino acids. As DNA, the CDR3 is TGTGCCAGCAGTAGGACAGGGGGCTCCTACGAGCAGTACTTC. This gives the protein CASSRTGGSYEQYF.

This clonotype was observed at least ten times. This sequence joins TRBV20-1 and TRBJ2-7; the D is unclear. The CDR3 contains 15 residues. Germline-derived CDR1 and CDR2 are DFQATT and SNEGSKA (reference sequence). V was clipped by 0 bases and J by 0 bases, with 12 bases between them. This chain's CDR3 is CSARDDPLTSYEQYF. CDR3 in DNA: TGCAGTGCTAGAGATGATCCCCTAACCTCCTACGAGCAGTACTTC.

This clonotype was counted a few times. One end of the junction varies from germline; a read error may be responsible. The chain joins TRBV7-2 to TRBJ2-3, with 9 bases aligning to TRBD2. Per the germline V gene, CDR1 is SGHTA and CDR2 is FQGNSA. CDR3 length equals 14 residues. This CDR3 is CASRLAGAADTQYF. CDR3 coding DNA: TGTGCCAGCAGATTAGCGGGAGCCGCAGATACGCAGTATTTT.

The table lists this clonotype with a few counts. The chain couples TRBV12-5 to TRBJ2-1; 7 bases align to TRBD2. CDR1 and CDR2 from the germline V gene are LGHNT and FRNRAP. The CDR3 loop spans 16 amino acids. V lost 9 bases, J lost 8 bases, and 19 bases stayed unmatched. CDR3: CASGKWGGNSIYEQFF. The CDR3 nucleotides read TGTGCTAGCGGCAAGTGGGGGGGGAATTCTATCTATGAGCAGTTCTTC.

This clonotype was found many times. The genes are TRBV6-6 and TRBJ2-5; 11 bases are a match to TRBD2. V lost 1 base, J lost 1 base, and 8 bases stayed unmatched. Germline values: CDR1 MNHNY, CDR2 SVGAGI (reference sequence). The CDR3 runs to 18 residues. The CDR3 sequence is CASSYLAGGPGPQETQYF. DNA of the CDR3: TGTGCCAGCAGTTACTTAGCGGGAGGGCCTGGGCCCCAAGAGACCCAGTACTTC.